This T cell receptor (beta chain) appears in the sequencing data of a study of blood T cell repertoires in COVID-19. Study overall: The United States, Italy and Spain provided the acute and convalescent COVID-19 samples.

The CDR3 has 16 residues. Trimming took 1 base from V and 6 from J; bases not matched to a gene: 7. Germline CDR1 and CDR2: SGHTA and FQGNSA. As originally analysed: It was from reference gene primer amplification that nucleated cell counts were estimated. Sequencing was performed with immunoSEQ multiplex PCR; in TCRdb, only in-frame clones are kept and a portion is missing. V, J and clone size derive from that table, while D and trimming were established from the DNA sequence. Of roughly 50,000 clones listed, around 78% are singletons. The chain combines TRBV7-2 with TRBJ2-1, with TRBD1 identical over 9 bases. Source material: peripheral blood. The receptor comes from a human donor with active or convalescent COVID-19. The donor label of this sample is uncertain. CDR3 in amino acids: CASSLVGTGSRNEQFF. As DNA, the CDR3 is TGTGCCAGCAGCTTAGTCGGGACAGGGAGTCGCAATGAGCAGTTCTTC.